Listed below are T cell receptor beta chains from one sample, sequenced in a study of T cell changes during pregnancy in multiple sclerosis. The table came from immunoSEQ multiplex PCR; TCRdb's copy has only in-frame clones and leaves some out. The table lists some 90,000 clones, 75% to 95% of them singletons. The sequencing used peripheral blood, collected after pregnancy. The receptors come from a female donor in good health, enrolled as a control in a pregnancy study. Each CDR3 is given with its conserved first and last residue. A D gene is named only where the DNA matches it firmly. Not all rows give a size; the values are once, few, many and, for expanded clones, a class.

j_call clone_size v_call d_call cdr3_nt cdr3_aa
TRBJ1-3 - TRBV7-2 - TGTGCCAGCAGCTCGCAAGGCGGGTCTGGAAACACCATATATTTT CASSSQGGSGNTIYF
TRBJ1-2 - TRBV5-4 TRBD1 TGTGCCAGCAGCTTAGCCTCGGGACAGTCTCTCTATGGCTACACCTTC CASSLASGQSLYGYTF
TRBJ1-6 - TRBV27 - TGTGCCAGCAGATACCAGGCCCAGGGAGGTAATTCACCCCTCCACTTT CASRYQAQGGNSPLHF
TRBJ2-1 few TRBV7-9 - TGTGCCAGCAGCTTAGCTTCGAGGAACGGTGAGCAGTTCTTC CASSLASRNGEQFF
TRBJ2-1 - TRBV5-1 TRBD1 TGCGCCAGCAGTCGTGGCCGACAGGGCTCCTACAATGAGCAGTTCTTC CASSRGRQGSYNEQFF
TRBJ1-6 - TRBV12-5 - TGTGCTAGTGCCTCATCTACCCGGAATTCACCCCTCCACTTT CASASSTRNSPLHF
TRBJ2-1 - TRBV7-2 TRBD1 TGTGCCAGCAGCTCGGCAGGGGGCTACTACAATGAGCAGTTCTTC CASSSAGGYYNEQFF
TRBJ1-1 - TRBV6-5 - TGTGCCAGCAGTTATAAGAACACTGAAGCTTTCTTT CASSYKNTEAFF
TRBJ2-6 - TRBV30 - TGTGCCTGGAGGTCCCAGGGCACAGGGGCCAACGTCCTGACTTTC CAWRSQGTGANVLTF
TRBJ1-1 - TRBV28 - TGTGCCAGCAGCCTCTTCGGGGGGATGTCTAACGGTGAAGCTTTCTTT CASSLFGGMSNGEAFF
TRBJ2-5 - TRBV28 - TGTGCCAGCAAGGTAGCGACGGAGACCCAGTACTTC CASKVATETQYF
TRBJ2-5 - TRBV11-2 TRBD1 TGTGCCAGCAGGAAGCCGGGACAGGGGGCGCGGGAGACCCAGTACTTC CASRKPGQGARETQYF
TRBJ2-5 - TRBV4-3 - TGCGCCAGCAGCCAAGGCTGGGGGGGGCGGGAGACCCAGTACTTC CASSQGWGGRETQYF
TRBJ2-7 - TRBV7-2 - TGTGCCAGCAGCTTAGGAGGAGGGGGCCCCTACGAGCAGTACTTC CASSLGGGGPYEQYF
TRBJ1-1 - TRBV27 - TGTGCCAGCAGTCGAGCCATGAACACTGAAGCTTTCTTT CASSRAMNTEAFF
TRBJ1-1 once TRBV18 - TGTGCCAGCTCCCTAGACCTGAGCACTGAAGCTTTCTTT CASSLDLSTEAFF
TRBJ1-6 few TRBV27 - TGTGCCAGCAGGGGAGGTAATTCACCCCTCCACTTT CASRGGNSPLHF
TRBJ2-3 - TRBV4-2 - TGTGCCAGCAGCCCAGGGGGGCGGAGACGTTCTAGCACAGATACGCAGTATTTT CASSPGGRRRSSTDTQYF
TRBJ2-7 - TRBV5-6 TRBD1 TGTGCCAGCAGCCCAGACCGGGACAGGGACGACGAGCAGTACTTC CASSPDRDRDDEQYF
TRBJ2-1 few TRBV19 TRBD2 TGTGCCAGCTTGGGACTAGCGGGGAGCTCCTACAATGAGCAGTTCTTC CASLGLAGSSYNEQFF
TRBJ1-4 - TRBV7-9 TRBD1 TGTGCCAGCAGCTTAGCAAAGGGGGCAATTGAAAAACTGTTTTTT CASSLAKGAIEKLFF
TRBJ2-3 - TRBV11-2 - TGTGCCAGCAGCTTAGAAGGGGCCCGAAGCACAGATACGCAGTATTTT CASSLEGARSTDTQYF
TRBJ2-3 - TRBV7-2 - TGTGCCAGCAGGGGCAGGAGCACAGATACGCAGTATTTT CASRGRSTDTQYF
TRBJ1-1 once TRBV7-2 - TGTGCCAGCAGCAGCTACTTGGAGGACGCTTTCTTT CASSSYLEDAFF
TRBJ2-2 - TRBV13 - TGTGCCAGCAGCGAACGGACAGCGAACACCGGGGAGCTGTTTTTT CASSERTANTGELFF
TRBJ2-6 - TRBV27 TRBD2 TGTGCCAGCAGTAAGGGACTAACTTCTGGGGCCAACGTCCTGACTTTC CASSKGLTSGANVLTF
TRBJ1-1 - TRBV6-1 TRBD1 TGTGCCAGCAGTGAGGACAGGGGCACTGAAGCTTTCTTT CASSEDRGTEAFF
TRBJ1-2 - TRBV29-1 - TGCAGCGTTACGGGGGGCGCATTTGGCTATGGCTACACCTTC CSVTGGAFGYGYTF
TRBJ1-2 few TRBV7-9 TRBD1 TGTGCCAGCAGCCCCCCGGGACAGGGATACGGCTACACCTTC CASSPPGQGYGYTF
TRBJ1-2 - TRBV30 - TGTGCCTGGAGTGTACACGGGAATGGCTACACCTTC CAWSVHGNGYTF
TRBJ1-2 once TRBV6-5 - TGTGCCAGCAGTAGTCAGGGCCTCACTAGCGGCTACACCTTC CASSSQGLTSGYTF
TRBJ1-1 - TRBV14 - TGTGCCAGCAGCCCCCTCGTGACAGTGAACACTGAAGCTTTCTTT CASSPLVTVNTEAFF
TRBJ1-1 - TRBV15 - TGTGCCACCAGCAGAGATCAGTCGAGGGAGAGAGAAGCTTTCTTT CATSRDQSREREAFF
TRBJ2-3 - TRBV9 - TGTGCCAGCAGCGCAGACTACGGCACAGATACGCAGTATTTT CASSADYGTDTQYF
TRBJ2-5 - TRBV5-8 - TGTGCCAGCACTAGCCTGAAGACCCAGTACTTC CASTSLKTQYF
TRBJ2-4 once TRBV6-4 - TGTGCCAGCAGTGACATTGGCGGGGCCTCCATTCAGTACTTC CASSDIGGASIQYF
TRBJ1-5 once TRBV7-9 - TGTGCCAGCAGCCCTGACGGGGGGCCCAATCAGCCCCAGCATTTT CASSPDGGPNQPQHF
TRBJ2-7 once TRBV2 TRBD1 TGTGCCAGCAGTGAGCGGACAGGTACCTACGAGCAGTACTTC CASSERTGTYEQYF
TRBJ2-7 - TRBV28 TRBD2 TGTGCCAGCAGTTTATCCTCAGCGGGGGGGTGGTACGAGCAGTACTTC CASSLSSAGGWYEQYF
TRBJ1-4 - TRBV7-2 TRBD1 TGTGCCAGCAGCAAGGACAGGGGAGGGGAAAAACTGTTTTTT CASSKDRGGEKLFF
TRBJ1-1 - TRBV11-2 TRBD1 TGTGCCAGCAGCTCGGGTCGACAGGGCACTGAAGCTTTCTTT CASSSGRQGTEAFF
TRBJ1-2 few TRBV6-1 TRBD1 TGTGCCAGCAGACCGTGGACAGGGAGTGGCTACACCTTC CASRPWTGSGYTF
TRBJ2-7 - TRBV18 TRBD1 TGTGCCAGCTCACCTCCGGGACAGAACTACGAGCAGTACTTC CASSPPGQNYEQYF
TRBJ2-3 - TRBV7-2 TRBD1 TGTGCCAGCAGCCCCTGGGGACAGGGCGGGGGAGATACGCAGTATTTT CASSPWGQGGGDTQYF
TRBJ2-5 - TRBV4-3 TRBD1 TGCGCCAGCAGCCAAGGGGGCGGACAGGGAGAGACCCAGTACTTC CASSQGGGQGETQYF
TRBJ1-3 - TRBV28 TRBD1 TGTGCCAGCAGGGCCGGGACAGGGATCTCTGGAAACACCATATATTTT CASRAGTGISGNTIYF
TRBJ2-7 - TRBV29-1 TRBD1 TGCAGCGTTGAATGGGCAGGGGGTCGCTACGAGCAGTACTTC CSVEWAGGRYEQYF
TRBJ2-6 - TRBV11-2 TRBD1 TGTGCCAGCAGCCCCGACAGGGCTGGGGCCAACGTCCTGACTTTC CASSPDRAGANVLTF
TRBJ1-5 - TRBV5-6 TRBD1 TGTGCCAGCAGCGGGCGGACAGGGGACAATCAGCCCCAGCATTTT CASSGRTGDNQPQHF
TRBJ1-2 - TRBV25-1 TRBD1 TGTGCCAGCACCAGGACAGGGGGCTGGGGCTACACCTTC CASTRTGGWGYTF
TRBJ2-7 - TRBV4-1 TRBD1 TGCGCCAGCAGCCAAGGGGGGACAGGGTCAAGGGAGCAGTACTTC CASSQGGTGSREQYF
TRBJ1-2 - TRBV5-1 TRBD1 TGCGCCAGCAGCAGGGACAGGGGGGACTATGGCTACACCTTC CASSRDRGDYGYTF